What follows are 3 T cell receptor beta chains derived from one specimen sequenced in a study of CD8 T cells in Susac syndrome. Random hexamers primed reverse transcription of about 0.5 to 1 ug RNA. TCRdb re-called the immunoSEQ multiplex PCR reads through MiXCR, storing one row per CDR3 protein. In the table there are about 83,000 distinct CDR3 sequences, more than 85% of which are singletons. Input material: CD8+ T cells from PBMCs. The receptors come from a human donor with Susac syndrome.

The V and J genes are TRBV20-1 and TRBJ1-2; TRBD1 agrees at 8 bases. The length of the CDR3 is 13 residues. Germline V gene data show CDR1 as DFQATT and CDR2 as SNEGSKA (reference sequence). V dropped 5 bases and J dropped 5; count of bases not matched to a gene: 7. This CDR3 is CSAADRGEYGYTF. CDR3 nucleotide sequence: TGCAGTGCTGCAGACAGGGGAGAATATGGCTACACCTTC.

This chain uses TRBV14 with TRBJ2-1; tentatively, D is TRBD1 (5 bases). Trimming removed 0 bases from V and 4 bases from J, with 10 bases in between. The CDR3 has 15 amino acids. Germline CDR1 is SGHDN and CDR2 is FVKESK. Here the CDR3 DNA reads TGTGCCAGCAGCCAAGAATGGGGCCAGTACAATGAGCAGTTCTTC. Protein product: CASSQEWGQYNEQFF.

The chain joins TRBV5-1 to TRBJ1-3; D unresolved. This CDR3 has 14 residues. Germline loops: CDR1 SGHRS, CDR2 YFSETQ. Trimming removed 4 bases from V and 0 bases from J, with 8 bases in between. CDR3 coding DNA: TGCGCCAGCAGCAATTTTGGCTCTGGAAACACCATATATTTT. This codes for CASSNFGSGNTIYF.